One sample yielded the 18 T cell receptor beta chains listed below, sequenced in a study of T cells in Graves' hyperthyroidism and ophthalmopathy. Amplification of TCR beta CDR3 regions used RNA as the template. Using the HTBI primer set, a first-round RT-PCR was run on the TCR CDR3. Using its own MiXCR run on the multiplex PCR reads, TCRdb lists one record per CDR3 protein. In the table there are about 360,000 distinct CDR3 sequences, 13% of which are singletons. Specimen: blood. Receptors originate from a woman in her late teens or twenties with Graves' hyperthyroidism.

Many counts were recorded for this clonotype. This chain connects TRBV20-1 to TRBJ2-3; TRBD2 aligns across 13 bases. This CDR3 contains 18 residues. The V and J ends lost 4 bases and 4 bases, in that order; junction bases with no gene match: 14. Germline assignment: CDR1 DFQATT and CDR2 SNEGSKA (reference sequence). The CDR3 spells CSAKRTSGSIEGPDTQYF. Here the CDR3 DNA reads TGCAGTGCTAAGCGGACTAGCGGGAGTATTGAGGGCCCAGATACGCAGTATTTT.

Many counts were recorded for this clonotype. The chain links TRBV13 to TRBJ1-1, with D unclear. The CDR3 is 14 residues long. Trimming left V 0 bases short and J 3 bases short, with 8 bases between. Germline-derived CDR1 and CDR2 are PRHDT and FYEKMQ (reference sequence). CDR3 DNA: TGTGCCAGCAGCTTAGGCCCATCGCACACTGAAGCTTTCTTT. It specifies CASSLGPSHTEAFF.

This clonotype occurred a few times. The rearrangement links TRBV6-2 or TRBV6-3 to TRBJ2-2, with TRBD2 matching over 10 bases. The V segment lost 2 bases and the J segment 2 bases; nucleotides outside the gene matches: 14. Germline lookup yields CDR1 MNHEY and CDR2 SVGEGT. This CDR3 spans 20 amino acids. CDR3: CASSYRRSLAGVVNTGELFF. CDR3 nucleotide sequence: TGTGCCAGCAGTTACCGTCGATCCCTAGCGGGAGTCGTCAACACCGGGGAGCTGTTTTTT.

This clonotype occurred many times. The rearrangement uses TRBV11-2 and TRBJ1-3, with D uncertain. The V end was cut by 4 bases, the J end by 0 bases, with 10 bases between. There are 15 residues in the CDR3. The germline V gene has CDR1 SGHAT and CDR2 FQNNGV. CDR3 region: CASSSTSFSGNTIYF. In DNA, the CDR3 is TGTGCCAGCAGCTCCACATCATTCTCTGGAAACACCATATATTTT.

The chain carries TRBV6-1 and TRBJ2-5; D assignment may be TRBD1 or TRBD2 (5 bases each). The germline V gene encodes CDR1 MNHNS and CDR2 SASEGT. The CDR3 is made up of 12 amino acids. Trimming pared 7 bases from V and 7 bases from J, leaving 13 bases between. The CDR3 DNA reads as TGTGCCAGCAACCTACCGAGGGGGACCCAGTACTTC. It yields the protein CASNLPRGTQYF.

J is TRBJ2-6 and V is TRBV19, with unresolved D. With 5 bases removed from V and 0 bases from J, the gap between germline ends came to 5 bases. The CDR3 runs 14 residues. The germline CDR1 and CDR2 sequences are LNHDA and SQIVND (reference sequence). In nucleotides, the CDR3 is TGTGCCAGTAGTTCCTACTCTGGGGCCAACGTCCTGACTTTC. This translates into CASSSYSGANVLTF.

The V and J genes are TRBV20-1 and TRBJ1-3; a possible D gene is TRBD1 (5 bases). This CDR3 has 17 amino acids. CDR1 DFQATT and CDR2 SNEGSKA come from the germline V gene (reference sequence). Trimming stripped 2 bases from V and 2 bases from J, with 19 bases between. The CDR3 reads CSARNLRGNLPGNTIYF. The DNA of the CDR3 is TGCAGTGCTAGAAACTTACGGGGCAATCTCCCTGGAAACACCATATATTTT.

This clonotype was observed many times. The chain uses TRBV28 and TRBJ2-5; 12 bases are shared with TRBD2. The CDR3 runs 16 residues. CDR1 is MDHEN and CDR2 is SYDVKM in the germline V gene. Unmatched junction bases numbered 9, after V lost 6 bases and J lost 4 bases. CDR3 coding DNA: TGTGCCAGCAGGGGAGGACTAGCGGGACTCGCAGAGACCCAGTACTTC. Translating it yields CASRGGLAGLAETQYF.

This clonotype has a count of ten or more. The rearrangement joins TRBV2 to TRBJ1-2; no firm D call. Trimming removed 7 bases at V and 3 bases at J, with 6 bases between. The CDR3 totals 11 residues. CDR1 SNHLY and CDR2 FYNNEI come from the germline V gene. The CDR3 region has the DNA TGTGCCAGCACCCGGGACTATGGCTACACCTTC. Protein sequence: CASTRDYGYTF.

This chain links TRBV15 with TRBJ2-7, with a weak D call TRBD2 (6 bases). CDR3 length equals 13 residues. In germline, CDR1 is LNHNV, CDR2 YYDKDF (reference sequence). The V and J ends lost 6 bases and 3 bases respectively, with 12 bases between them. DNA of the CDR3: TGTGCCACCAGTCGCGGGGACTTCTACGAGCAGTACTTC. It yields the protein CATSRGDFYEQYF.

This clonotype showed up many times. Lacking the conserved final phenylalanine or tryptophan, this CDR3 likely reflects a read error. The V and J genes are TRBV20-1 and TRBJ1-1; no clear D gene. The CDR3 has 12 amino acids. Per germline, CDR1 DFQATT and CDR2 SNEGSKA (reference sequence). The ends were cut back, 6 bases at V and 1 base at J, with 9 bases in the middle. The CDR3 nucleotides read TGCAGTGCCCCGACATGGAACACTGAAGCTTTCCTT. Protein sequence: CSAPTWNTEAFL.

This clonotype was detected a few times. The V call is TRBV19, the J call TRBJ1-5; 8 bases agree with TRBD1. CDR1 is LNHDA, CDR2 SQIVND, per germline (reference sequence). This CDR3 has 15 residues. Trimming took 6 bases from V and 7 from J; bases not matched to a gene: 11. CDR3 sequence (DNA): TGTGCCAGTAGCTCAACACCAGGGGGCCAGCAGCCCCAGCATTTT. Residues: CASSSTPGGQQPQHF.

This clonotype has at least ten counts. This chain links TRBV7-8 with TRBJ2-7, with TRBD2 matching 10 bases. V was clipped by 4 bases and J by 2 bases; unmatched bases: 5. The CDR3 is 15 amino acids. The V gene's germline CDR1 is SGHVS and CDR2 FQNEAQ. The CDR3 loop is CASSSPLAGAYEQYF. CDR3 bases: TGTGCCAGCAGCTCCCCTCTAGCGGGAGCCTACGAGCAGTACTTC.

CDR3 DNA: TGTGCCAGCAGCTTGAGCTGGGCCCCCCAGCCCCAGCATTTT. Encoded protein: CASSLSWAPQPQHF. This chain links TRBV5-6 with TRBJ1-5; D is unclear. V lost 1 base, J lost 7 bases, and 12 bases lay in between. The CDR3 loop spans 14 amino acids. Germline CDR1 SGHDT, CDR2 YYEEEE.

This clonotype was seen at least ten times. The J gene is TRBJ1-2, the V gene TRBV7-8, with 8 bases aligning to TRBD1. The germline CDR1 and CDR2 sequences are SGHVS and FQNEAQ. The V and J ends lost 1 base and 4 bases, in that order; junction bases with no gene match: 11. CDR3 length: 17 amino acids. In DNA, the CDR3 is TGTGCCAGCAGCTTAGTCGCAGGGGGCGACTATTTCTATGGCTACACCTTC. Translation gives CASSLVAGGDYFYGYTF.

This clonotype has at least ten counts. The V and J genes are TRBV12-3 or TRBV12-4 and TRBJ2-2, with D unclear. CDR3 length equals 15 residues. Between the trimmed V and J ends, which lost 1 base and 1 base, there was a span of 7 bases. The CDR3 region has the DNA TGTGCCAGCAGTTTAGGTGGCAGGAACACCGGGGAGCTGTTTTTT. Translating gives CASSLGGRNTGELFF.

This clonotype has ten or more counts. The chain uses TRBV18 and TRBJ2-3; no firm D call. Trimming took 1 base from V and 3 from J, leaving 14 bases between them. This CDR3 comprises 16 residues. Germline V lookup: CDR1 KGHSH, CDR2 LQKENI. In nucleotides, the CDR3 is TGTGCCAGCTCACCACGCAGGACCGGTTTTACAGATACGCAGTATTTT. It codes for CASSPRRTGFTDTQYF.

V usage is TRBV6-2 or TRBV6-3 and J usage is TRBJ2-5; 10 bases fit TRBD2. Trimming took 5 bases from V and 4 from J; bases not matched to a gene: 10. The length of the CDR3 is 16 residues. Germline assignment: CDR1 MNHEY and CDR2 SVGEGT. The CDR3 bases are TGTGCCAGCAGTCTTCCAACTAGCGGGATAATAGAGACCCAGTACTTC. Protein product: CASSLPTSGIIETQYF.